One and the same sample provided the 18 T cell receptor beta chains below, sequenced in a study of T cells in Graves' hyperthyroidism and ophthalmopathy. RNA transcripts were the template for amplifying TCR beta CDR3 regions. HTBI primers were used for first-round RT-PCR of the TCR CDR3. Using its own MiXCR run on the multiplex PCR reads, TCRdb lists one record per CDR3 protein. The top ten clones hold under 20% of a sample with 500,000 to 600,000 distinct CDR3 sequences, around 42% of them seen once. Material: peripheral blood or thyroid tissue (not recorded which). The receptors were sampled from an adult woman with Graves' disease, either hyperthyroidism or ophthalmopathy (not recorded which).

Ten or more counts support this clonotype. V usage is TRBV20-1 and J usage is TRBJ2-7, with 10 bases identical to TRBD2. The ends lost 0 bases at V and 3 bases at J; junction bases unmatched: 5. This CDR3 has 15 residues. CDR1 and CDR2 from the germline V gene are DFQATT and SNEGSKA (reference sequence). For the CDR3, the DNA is TGCAGTGCTAGAGATGAGGCTAGCGGGAGCTACGAGCAGTACTTC. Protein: CSARDEASGSYEQYF.

The CDR3 spells CASSPSGRLSYEQYF. CDR3 in DNA: TGCGCCAGCAGCCCCTCCGGGAGGCTCTCCTACGAGCAGTACTTC. The V and J genes are TRBV5-1 and TRBJ2-7, with TRBD2 matching 7 bases. Germline V CDR1 and CDR2: SGHRS, YFSETQ. The V and J ends lost 4 bases and 0 bases, in that order; junction bases with no gene match: 7. This CDR3 has 15 residues.

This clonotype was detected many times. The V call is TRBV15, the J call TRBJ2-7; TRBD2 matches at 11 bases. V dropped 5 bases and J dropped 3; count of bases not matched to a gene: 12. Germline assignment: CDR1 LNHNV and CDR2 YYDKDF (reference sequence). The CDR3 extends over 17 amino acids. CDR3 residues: CATSGPPGLADLYEQYF. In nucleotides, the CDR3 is TGTGCCACCAGCGGCCCGCCGGGACTAGCGGACCTCTACGAGCAGTACTTC.

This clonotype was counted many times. CDR3 in DNA: TGCAGTGCTTACAGGGATGCTAAAATGACCCAGTACTTC. Translated, it gives CSAYRDAKMTQYF. The gene calls are TRBV20-1 and TRBJ2-5; a possible D gene is TRBD1 (6 bases). The CDR3 totals 13 residues. The V and J ends lost 5 bases and 7 bases respectively, with 17 bases between them. In germline, CDR1 is DFQATT, CDR2 SNEGSKA (reference sequence).

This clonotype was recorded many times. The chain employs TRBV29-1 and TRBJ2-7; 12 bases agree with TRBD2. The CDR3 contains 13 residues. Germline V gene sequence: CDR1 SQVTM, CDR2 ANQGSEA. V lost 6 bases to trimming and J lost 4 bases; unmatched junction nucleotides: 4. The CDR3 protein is CSVASGRAYEQYF. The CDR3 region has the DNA TGCAGCGTAGCTAGCGGGAGGGCATACGAGCAGTACTTC.

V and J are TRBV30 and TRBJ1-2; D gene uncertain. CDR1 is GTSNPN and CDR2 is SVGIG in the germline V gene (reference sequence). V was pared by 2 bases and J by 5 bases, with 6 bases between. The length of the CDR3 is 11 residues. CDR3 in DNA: TGTGCCTGGAGTACTACATATGGCTACACCTTC. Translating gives CAWSTTYGYTF.

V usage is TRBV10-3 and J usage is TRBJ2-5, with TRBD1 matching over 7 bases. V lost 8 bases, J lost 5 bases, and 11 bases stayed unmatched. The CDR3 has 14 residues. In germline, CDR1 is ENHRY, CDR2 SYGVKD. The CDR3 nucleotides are TGTGCCATCGGGACAGTTGGGATGATGGAGACCCAGTACTTC. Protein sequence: CAIGTVGMMETQYF.

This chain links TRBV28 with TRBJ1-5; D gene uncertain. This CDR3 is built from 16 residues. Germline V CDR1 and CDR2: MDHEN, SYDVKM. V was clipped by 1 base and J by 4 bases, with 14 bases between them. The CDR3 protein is CASSLSVGFRNQPQHF. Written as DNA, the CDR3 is TGTGCCAGCAGTTTATCGGTGGGTTTTCGGAATCAGCCCCAGCATTTT.

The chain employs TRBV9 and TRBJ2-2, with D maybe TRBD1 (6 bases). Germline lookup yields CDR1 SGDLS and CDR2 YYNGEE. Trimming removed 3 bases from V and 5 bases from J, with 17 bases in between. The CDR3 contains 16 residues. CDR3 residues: CASSAEPDRLTGELFF. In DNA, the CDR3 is TGTGCCAGCAGCGCCGAACCGGACAGATTAACCGGGGAGCTGTTTTTT.

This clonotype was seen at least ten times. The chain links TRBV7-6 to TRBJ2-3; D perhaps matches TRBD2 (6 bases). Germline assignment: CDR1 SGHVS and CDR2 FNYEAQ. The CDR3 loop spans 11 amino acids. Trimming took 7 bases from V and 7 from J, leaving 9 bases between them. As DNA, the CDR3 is TGTGCCAGCACGGAGGGGAATACGCAGTATTTT. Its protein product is CASTEGNTQYF.

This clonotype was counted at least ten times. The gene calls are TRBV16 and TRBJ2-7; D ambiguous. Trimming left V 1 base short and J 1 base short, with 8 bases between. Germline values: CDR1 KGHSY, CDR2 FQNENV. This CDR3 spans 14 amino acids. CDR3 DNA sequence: TGTGCCAGCAGCCAATATCAGTTGTCCTACGAGCAGTACTTC. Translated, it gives CASSQYQLSYEQYF.

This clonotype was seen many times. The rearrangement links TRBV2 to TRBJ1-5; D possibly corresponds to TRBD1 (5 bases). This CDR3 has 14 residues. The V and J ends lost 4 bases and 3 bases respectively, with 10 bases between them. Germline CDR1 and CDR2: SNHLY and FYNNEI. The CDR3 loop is CASSGQGYNQPQHF. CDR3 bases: TGTGCCAGCAGTGGGCAGGGATACAATCAGCCCCAGCATTTT.

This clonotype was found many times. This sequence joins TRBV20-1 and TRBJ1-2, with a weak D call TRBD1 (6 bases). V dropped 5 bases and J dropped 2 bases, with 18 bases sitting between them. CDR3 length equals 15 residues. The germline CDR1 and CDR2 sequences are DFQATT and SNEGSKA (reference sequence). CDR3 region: CSARGGDILNYGYTF. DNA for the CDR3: TGCAGTGCTCGAGGGGGGGACATCCTGAACTATGGCTACACCTTC.

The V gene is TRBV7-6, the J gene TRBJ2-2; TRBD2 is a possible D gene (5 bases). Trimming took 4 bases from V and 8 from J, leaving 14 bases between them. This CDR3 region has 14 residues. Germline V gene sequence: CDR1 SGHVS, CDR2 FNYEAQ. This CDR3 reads CASSSIRDSGELFF. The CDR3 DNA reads TGTGCCAGCAGCTCGATCCGGGATAGTGGGGAGCTGTTTTTT.

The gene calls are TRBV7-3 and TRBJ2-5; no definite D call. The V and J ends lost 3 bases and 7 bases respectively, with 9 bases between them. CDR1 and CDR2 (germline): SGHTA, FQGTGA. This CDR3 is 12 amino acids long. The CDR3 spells CASSFDIVTQYF. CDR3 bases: TGTGCCAGCAGCTTCGATATCGTGACCCAGTACTTC.

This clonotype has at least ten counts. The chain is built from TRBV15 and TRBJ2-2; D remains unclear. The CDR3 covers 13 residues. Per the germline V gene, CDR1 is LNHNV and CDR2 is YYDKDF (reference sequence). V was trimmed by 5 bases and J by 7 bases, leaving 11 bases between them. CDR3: CATSPQPDGELFF. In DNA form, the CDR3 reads TGTGCCACCAGCCCTCAGCCTGACGGGGAGCTGTTTTTT.

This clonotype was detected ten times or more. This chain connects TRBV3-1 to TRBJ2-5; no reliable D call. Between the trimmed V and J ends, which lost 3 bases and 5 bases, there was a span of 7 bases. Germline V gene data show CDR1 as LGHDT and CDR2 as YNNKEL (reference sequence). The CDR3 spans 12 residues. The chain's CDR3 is CASSQSSETQYF. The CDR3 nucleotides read TGTGCCAGCAGCCAGTCTTCCGAGACCCAGTACTTC.

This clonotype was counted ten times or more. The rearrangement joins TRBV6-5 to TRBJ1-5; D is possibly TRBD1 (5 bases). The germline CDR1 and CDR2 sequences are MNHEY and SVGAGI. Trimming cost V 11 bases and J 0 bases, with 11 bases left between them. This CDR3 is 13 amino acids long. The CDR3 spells CAGLRGSNQPQHF. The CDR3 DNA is TGTGCCGGATTAAGGGGTAGCAATCAGCCCCAGCATTTT.